These 8 T cell receptor beta chains were all obtained from the same sample, sequenced in a study of T-cell memory formation after mild COVID-19. TCRdb redid the calling of the 5' RACE reads with MiXCR, one entry per CDR3 protein. Of about 140,000 distinct CDR3 sequences listed, 6% were seen once; the top ten hold approximately 2%. Sequencing used PBMCs or a T cell subset sorted from them (not recorded which). The source of these receptors is an adult woman who had mild COVID-19 (a few samples of this study predate the infection). Cell type and time point are not known.

The V gene is TRBV28, the J gene TRBJ1-2, with D uncertain. Germline values: CDR1 MDHEN, CDR2 SYDVKM. Trimming shortened V by 6 bases and J by 7 bases, and 9 bases separated the two germline ends. This CDR3 comprises 11 residues. The CDR3 protein is CASSPGSGYTF. In DNA, the CDR3 is TGTGCCAGCAGCCCCGGGAGTGGCTACACCTTC.

A few counts support this clonotype. This chain joins TRBV10-3 and TRBJ1-1; D might be TRBD1 (5 bases). The V end was cut by 3 bases, the J end by 9 bases, with 17 bases between. The V gene's germline CDR1 is ENHRY and CDR2 SYGVKD. This CDR3 has 14 amino acids. CDR3 in amino acids: CAISDGGSLPQAFF. CDR3 nucleotide sequence: TGTGCCATCAGTGACGGGGGGTCCCTTCCGCAAGCTTTCTTT.

At least ten counts were recorded for this clonotype. This chain joins TRBV20-1 and TRBJ1-4; D unresolved. The CDR3 runs 10 residues. V was cut by 6 bases and J by 5 bases, with 4 bases left in between. Germline V gene sequence: CDR1 DFQATT, CDR2 SNEGSKA (reference sequence). The CDR3 sequence: CSASNEKLFF. CDR3 sequence (DNA): TGCAGTGCCTCGAATGAAAAACTGTTTTTT.

The chain couples TRBV20-1 to TRBJ2-1, with 15 bases lining up with TRBD2. Germline V lookup: CDR1 DFQATT, CDR2 SNEGSKA (reference sequence). V dropped 0 bases and J dropped 8; count of bases not matched to a gene: 8. The CDR3 has 17 amino acids. The CDR3: CSARDRRTSGRADEQFF. The CDR3 nucleotides are TGCAGTGCTAGAGATCGCCGGACTAGCGGGAGGGCCGATGAGCAGTTCTTC.

This clonotype was counted at least ten times. V gene TRBV7-2 combines with J gene TRBJ1-2, with D possibly TRBD1 on 5 matching bases. V lost 1 base and J lost 8, with 11 bases in between. Germline-derived CDR1 and CDR2 are SGHTA and FQGNSA. CDR3 size: 13 residues. The CDR3 sequence: CASSLGQGFGYTF. The CDR3 DNA follows: TGTGCCAGCAGCTTAGGCCAGGGTTTCGGCTACACCTTC.

Ten or more counts support this clonotype. This chain uses TRBV7-6 with TRBJ2-5; no definite D call. The V end was cut by 5 bases, the J end by 5 bases, with 12 bases between. CDR1 is SGHVS and CDR2 is FNYEAQ in the germline V gene. The CDR3 runs 13 residues. As DNA, the CDR3 is TGTGCCAGCAGCAAAATCCTCGGGGAGACCCAGTACTTC. Residues: CASSKILGETQYF.

The rearrangement links TRBV29-1 to TRBJ2-5; 8 bases agree with TRBD1. From germline, CDR1 is SQVTM and CDR2 ANQGSEA. The junction had 9 bases not matched to a gene; V was cut back by 4 bases and J by 5 bases. The length of the CDR3 is 14 residues. The DNA of the CDR3 is TGCAGCGTTGTTGACAGGGGTCTTTTTGAGACCCAGTACTTC. Its protein product is CSVVDRGLFETQYF.

The J gene is TRBJ1-1, the V gene TRBV12-3 or TRBV12-4; tentatively, D is TRBD1 (6 bases). V was clipped by 2 bases and J by 13 bases, with 14 bases between them. The CDR3 contains 12 residues. CDR3 nucleotides: TGTGCCAGCAGTTTATTCCCAGGGGAGGGTTTCTTT. Translating gives CASSLFPGEGFF.